The present T cell receptor beta chain was sequenced within a study of CD4 and CD8 cells across lung adenocarcinoma regions (dated by TCRdb to between 2017 and 2018). About the investigation overall: The study examined intratumor heterogeneity of the T cell receptor repertoire by comparing tumor centers with tumor margins.

Libraries came from PCR. The data were produced on a HiSeq X Ten. TCRdb took the public reads, trimmed them with fastp at Q25, ran MiXCR for clone calling and kept in-frame beta chains. Rows with one shared CDR3 protein collapse into an entry with the most common genes and DNA. The sample table lists some 4,500 distinct CDR3 sequences, about 49% of them with a count of one. The top ten clones comprise 12% to 15% of the sample. Donors were patients with localized lung adenocarcinoma, a subtype of non-small cell lung cancer. The margins of localized lung adenocarcinomas were where the samples came from. For TCR repertoire analysis, CD4+ T cells taken from tumor tissue were profiled apart from CD8+ T cells. CDR1 SGHAT and CDR2 FQDESV are derived from the germline V gene (reference sequence). The CDR3 numbers 14 residues from cysteine through phenylalanine. Left in the record is the CDR3 DNA by itself, 42 bases read in frame from the first base.

This clonotype was recorded once. The antigen this receptor binds is unknown. The junction differs from germline at one of its ends, possibly a read error. The V and J segments used are TRBV11-1 and TRBJ2-3; TRBD2 agrees with 10 junctional bases. This clonotype was obtained from a female donor with lung adenocarcinoma. The CD4 and CD8 labels of this study may be unreliable. The sample was CD4+ T cells from the margin of a lung tumor. The cell subset or site label on this specimen signifies: tumor margin region. Read as DNA, the sequence is TGTGCGGGCAGCGGGGGGGCGGGCTCAGAGACGCAGTATTTT. The translation is CAGSGGAGSETQYF.